A single sample gave rise to the 15 T cell receptor beta chains below, sequenced in a study of cytomegalovirus exposure and HLA in healthy donors. Clones were read by immunoSEQ multiplex PCR, and TCRdb kept only the in-frame ones, dropping some. The sample lists nearly 200,000 clones; roughly 88% were seen once. The sequenced sample consisted of PBMCs. The receptors stem from a young woman in good health and CMV-seropositive.

V gene TRBV29-1 combines with J gene TRBJ1-5, with 10 bases fitting TRBD1. This CDR3 is built from 15 residues. Losses at the gene ends were 4 bases for V and 4 bases for J; bases not matched to a gene: 7. Germline CDR1 SQVTM, CDR2 ANQGSEA. The chain's CDR3 is CSVVILGQGNQPQHF. DNA of the CDR3: TGCAGCGTTGTGATTCTGGGACAGGGGAATCAGCCCCAGCATTTT.

The CDR3 loop is CASSTGTGLGNTIYF. The CDR3 DNA reads TGTGCCAGCAGTACCGGGACAGGGCTGGGAAACACCATATATTTT. The rearrangement joins TRBV2 to TRBJ1-3; TRBD1 aligns across 9 bases. V was pared by 5 bases and J by 4 bases, with 6 bases of the junction left unmatched. The germline gives CDR1 SNHLY, CDR2 FYNNEI. The CDR3 contains 15 residues.

This chain uses TRBV7-2 with TRBJ2-1, with 15 bases identical to TRBD2. Per the germline V gene, CDR1 is SGHTA and CDR2 is FQGNSA. V was clipped by 6 bases and J by 3 bases; unmatched bases: 6. The CDR3 extends over 17 amino acids. The CDR3: CASRSGLAGGYYNEQFF. The CDR3 DNA follows: TGTGCCAGCAGATCGGGACTAGCGGGAGGCTACTACAATGAGCAGTTCTTC.

The V gene is TRBV15, the J gene TRBJ2-2; 8 nucleotides agree with TRBD1. The J segment lost 5 bases and the V segment lost 4 bases, leaving 6 bases of the junction unmatched. This CDR3 has 15 amino acids. Per the germline V gene, CDR1 is LNHNV and CDR2 is YYDKDF (reference sequence). CDR3 region: CATSTDRGWTGELFF. The CDR3, as DNA: TGTGCCACCAGCACCGACAGGGGTTGGACCGGGGAGCTGTTTTTT.

The chain carries TRBV5-6 and TRBJ2-4, with a weak D call TRBD2 (5 bases). The CDR3 extends over 16 amino acids. V gave up 0 bases and J gave up 0 bases, with 10 bases separating them. CDR1 and CDR2 (germline): SGHDT, YYEEEE. This CDR3 reads CASSLGGELAKNIQYF. In DNA form, the CDR3 reads TGTGCCAGCAGCTTGGGGGGAGAGCTAGCCAAAAACATTCAGTACTTC.

This clone was counted once. The rearrangement links TRBV2 to TRBJ1-5, with D possibly being TRBD1 (6 bases). Germline V gene sequence: CDR1 SNHLY, CDR2 FYNNEI. The length of the CDR3 is 16 residues. The germline V and J ends were trimmed by 4 bases and 2 bases, with 15 bases remaining between them. The CDR3 DNA reads TGTGCCAGCAGTGCAGGCAGGGGTGTAGGCAATCAGCCCCAGCATTTT. Translated: CASSAGRGVGNQPQHF.

This rearrangement joins TRBV6-5 to TRBJ1-1, with D perhaps matching TRBD1 (5 bases). V lost 2 bases and J 4 bases, leaving 11 bases between the germline ends. Germline values: CDR1 MNHEY, CDR2 SVGAGI. The CDR3 covers 14 residues. The DNA for the CDR3 is TGTGCCAGCAGTTACCTAGGGGAAGGCACTGAAGCTTTCTTT. This encodes CASSYLGEGTEAFF.

The genes are TRBV2 and TRBJ1-1; D is unresolved. The V gene's germline CDR1 is SNHLY and CDR2 FYNNEI. Trimming cost V 4 bases and J 7 bases, with 13 bases left between them. CDR3 length equals 13 residues. CDR3 nucleotides: TGTGCCAGCAGTGCGGAGAACGGAATTGAAGCTTTCTTT. As protein: CASSAENGIEAFF.

The chain joins TRBV5-1 to TRBJ1-3, with D maybe TRBD1 (6 bases). The CDR3 totals 16 residues. Between the trimmed V and J ends, which lost 2 bases and 0 bases, there was a span of 12 bases. CDR1 is SGHRS and CDR2 is YFSETQ in the germline V gene. The CDR3 coding sequence is TGCGCCAGCAGCTTAACAGGGACCAGCTCTGGAAACACCATATATTTT. As protein: CASSLTGTSSGNTIYF.

This chain joins TRBV6-1 and TRBJ2-6; TRBD1 agrees at 9 bases. The germline V gene has CDR1 MNHNS and CDR2 SASEGT. The CDR3 covers 15 residues. V shed 11 bases, J shed 0 bases, and the junction held 5 bases outside the gene matches. This chain's CDR3 is CAVRDRDSGANVLTF. CDR3 nucleotides: TGTGCCGTCCGGGACAGGGACTCTGGGGCCAACGTCCTGACTTTC.

The CDR3 DNA reads TGTGCCAGCCTTGGACAGATCTACGAGCAGTACTTC. Protein: CASLGQIYEQYF. The genes are TRBV6-6 and TRBJ2-7; the D gene is possibly TRBD1 (6 bases). Trimming pared 8 bases from V and 3 bases from J, leaving 11 bases between. Germline values: CDR1 MNHNY, CDR2 SVGAGI (reference sequence). The length of the CDR3 is 12 residues.

The V gene is TRBV7-9, the J gene TRBJ2-1; D possibly corresponds to TRBD1 (5 bases). V was cut by 5 bases and J by 5 bases, with 22 bases left in between. The CDR3 spans 17 residues. CDR1 SEHNR and CDR2 FQNEAQ come from the germline V gene (reference sequence). Written as DNA, the CDR3 is TGTGCCAGCAGCCAAATGTGGCAGGGATCGTCGGACAATGAGCAGTTCTTC. It codes for CASSQMWQGSSDNEQFF.

The V and J genes are TRBV5-1 and TRBJ2-1; 9 nucleotides agree with TRBD1. The CDR3 is made up of 16 amino acids. With 2 bases clipped from V and 9 bases from J, the junction kept 12 bases outside the gene matches. Germline CDR1 is SGHRS and CDR2 is YFSETQ. The CDR3 here is CASSFLGTGNLGEQFF. The CDR3 DNA reads as TGCGCCAGCAGCTTCCTTGGGACAGGGAATCTCGGTGAGCAGTTCTTC.

CDR3: CASIIRGGGELFF. Here the CDR3 DNA reads TGTGCCAGCATTATAAGGGGGGGCGGGGAGCTGTTTTTT. The gene calls are TRBV6-1 and TRBJ2-2, with D possibly being TRBD2 (7 bases). Trimming removed 7 bases from V and 7 bases from J, with 13 bases in between. Germline CDR1 and CDR2: MNHNS and SASEGT. This CDR3 is built from 13 residues.

The chain employs TRBV5-1 and TRBJ2-5; D might be TRBD1 (6 bases). Germline V lookup: CDR1 SGHRS, CDR2 YFSETQ. Deletions cut 0 bases from V and 2 bases from J, with 11 bases between. This CDR3 contains 15 residues. The CDR3 nucleotides are TGCGCCAGCAGCTTGGCCACAGGGCAGCAAGAGACCCAGTACTTC. Translating it yields CASSLATGQQETQYF.